This T cell receptor beta chain was captured by sequencing in a study of lymphopenia after photon versus proton radiotherapy. This clone was seen just once. The CDR3 contains 14 residues. Between the trimmed V and J ends, which lost 5 bases and 4 bases, there was a span of 15 bases. CDR1 and CDR2 (germline): SGDLS, YYNGEE. Profiling relied on immunoSEQ multiplex PCR, and the TCRdb table lists in-frame clones only, not all of them. The sample lists roughly 150,000 clones; approximately 86% were seen once. The sequencing used peripheral blood, collected from a patient treated with photon-based radiotherapy. The chain couples TRBV9 to TRBJ1-2, with a weak D call TRBD1 (5 bases). The TCR comes from a man aged 50 to 59 with gastric cancer. This CDR3 reads CASSSPGTVYGYTF. The CDR3 DNA follows: TGTGCCAGCAGTTCCCCCGGGACGGTCTATGGCTACACCTTC. The full variable domain, its missing parts supplied by reference TRBV9 and TRBJ1-2, is DSGVTQTPKHLITATGQRVTLRCSPRSGDLSVYWYQQSLDQGLQFLIQYYNGEERAKGNILERFSAQQFPDLHSELNLSSLELGDSALYFCASSSPGTVYGYTFGSGTRLTVV.